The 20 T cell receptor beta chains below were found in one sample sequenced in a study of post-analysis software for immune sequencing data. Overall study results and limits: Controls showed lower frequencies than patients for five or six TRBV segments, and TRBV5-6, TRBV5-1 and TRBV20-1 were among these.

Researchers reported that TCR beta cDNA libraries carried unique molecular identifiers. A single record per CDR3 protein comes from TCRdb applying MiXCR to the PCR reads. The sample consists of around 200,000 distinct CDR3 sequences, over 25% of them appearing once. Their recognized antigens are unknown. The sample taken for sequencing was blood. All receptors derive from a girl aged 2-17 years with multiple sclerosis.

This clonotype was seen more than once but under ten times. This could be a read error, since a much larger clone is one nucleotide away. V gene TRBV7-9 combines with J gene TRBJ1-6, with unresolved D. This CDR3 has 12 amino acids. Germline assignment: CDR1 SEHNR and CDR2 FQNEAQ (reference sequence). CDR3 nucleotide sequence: TGTGCCAGCAGCCCCATTGAGGCGCCCCCCCACTTT. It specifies CASSPIEAPPHF.

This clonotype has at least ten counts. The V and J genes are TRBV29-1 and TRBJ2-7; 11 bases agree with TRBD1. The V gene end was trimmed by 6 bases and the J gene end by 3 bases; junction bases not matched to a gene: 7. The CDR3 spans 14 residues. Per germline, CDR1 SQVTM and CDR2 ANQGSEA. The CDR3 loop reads CSVYPGTGGYEQYF. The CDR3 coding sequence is TGCAGCGTATATCCGGGGACAGGGGGCTACGAGCAGTACTTC.

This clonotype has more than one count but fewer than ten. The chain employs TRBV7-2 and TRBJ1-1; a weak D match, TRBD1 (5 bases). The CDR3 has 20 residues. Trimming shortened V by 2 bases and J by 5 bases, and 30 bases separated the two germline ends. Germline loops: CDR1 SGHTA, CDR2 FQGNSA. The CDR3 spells CASSLRGGGVVVRGRTEAFF. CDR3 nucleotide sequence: TGTGCCAGCAGCTTAAGAGGCGGGGGGGTCGTCGTTAGGGGTCGGACTGAAGCTTTCTTT. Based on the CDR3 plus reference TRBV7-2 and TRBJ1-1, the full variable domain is GAGVSQSPSNKVTEKGKDVELRCDPISGHTALYWYRQSLGQGLEFLIYFQGNSAPDKSGLPSDRFSAERTGGSVSTLTIQRTQQEDSAVYLCASSLRGGGVVVRGRTEAFFGQGTRLTVV.

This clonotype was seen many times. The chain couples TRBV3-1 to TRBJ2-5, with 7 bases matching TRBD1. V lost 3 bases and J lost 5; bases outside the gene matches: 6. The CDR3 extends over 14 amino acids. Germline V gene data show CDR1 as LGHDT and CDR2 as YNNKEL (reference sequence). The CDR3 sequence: CASSHRGQRETQYF. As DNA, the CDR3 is TGTGCCAGCAGCCACCGGGGACAGAGGGAGACCCAGTACTTC.

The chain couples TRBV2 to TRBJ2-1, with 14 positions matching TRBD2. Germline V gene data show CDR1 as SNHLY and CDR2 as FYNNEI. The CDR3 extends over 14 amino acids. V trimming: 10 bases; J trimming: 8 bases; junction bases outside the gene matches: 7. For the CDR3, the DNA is TGTGCCATCTCCGGGACTAGCGGGAGTTATGAGCAGTTCTTC. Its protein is CAISGTSGSYEQFF.

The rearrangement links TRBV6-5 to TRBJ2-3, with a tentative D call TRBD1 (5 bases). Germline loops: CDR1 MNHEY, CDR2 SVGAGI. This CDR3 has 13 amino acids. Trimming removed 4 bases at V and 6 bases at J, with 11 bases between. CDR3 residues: CASSSGSLDTQYF. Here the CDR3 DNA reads TGTGCCAGCAGTTCAGGGTCTTTGGATACGCAGTATTTT.

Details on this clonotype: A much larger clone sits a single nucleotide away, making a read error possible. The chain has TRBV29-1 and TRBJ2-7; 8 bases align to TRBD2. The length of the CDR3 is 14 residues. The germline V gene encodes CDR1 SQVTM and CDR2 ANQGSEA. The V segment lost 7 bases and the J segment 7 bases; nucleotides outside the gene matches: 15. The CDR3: CSGTKRERLNEQYF. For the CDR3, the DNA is TGCAGCGGTACTAAGCGGGAGCGCTTGAATGAGCAGTACTTC.

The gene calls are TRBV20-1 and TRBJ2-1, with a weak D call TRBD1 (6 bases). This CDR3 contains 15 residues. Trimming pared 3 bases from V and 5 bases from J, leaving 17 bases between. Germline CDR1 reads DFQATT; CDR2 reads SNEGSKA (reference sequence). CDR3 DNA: TGCAGTGCTAGTAGTCCCGGGACACCAAACAATGAGCAGTTCTTC. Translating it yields CSASSPGTPNNEQFF.

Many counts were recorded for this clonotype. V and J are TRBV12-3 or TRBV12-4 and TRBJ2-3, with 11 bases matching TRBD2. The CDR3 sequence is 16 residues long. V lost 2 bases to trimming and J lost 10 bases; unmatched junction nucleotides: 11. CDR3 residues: CASSLSASGGTKAQYF. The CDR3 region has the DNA TGTGCCAGCAGTTTATCGGCTAGCGGGGGGACCAAGGCGCAGTATTTT.

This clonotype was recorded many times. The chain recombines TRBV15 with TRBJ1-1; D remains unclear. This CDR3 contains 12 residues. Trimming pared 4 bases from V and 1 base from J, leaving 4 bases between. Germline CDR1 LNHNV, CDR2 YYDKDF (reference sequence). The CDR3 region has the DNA TGTGCCACCAGCAACTGGAACACTGAAGCTTTCTTT. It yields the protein CATSNWNTEAFF. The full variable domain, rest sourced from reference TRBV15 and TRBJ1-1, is DAMVIQNPRYQVTQFGKPVTLSCSQTLNHNVMYWYQQKSSQAPKLLFHYYDKDFNNEADTPDNFQSRRPNTSFCFLDIRSPGLGDTAMYLCATSNWNTEAFFGQGTRLTVV.

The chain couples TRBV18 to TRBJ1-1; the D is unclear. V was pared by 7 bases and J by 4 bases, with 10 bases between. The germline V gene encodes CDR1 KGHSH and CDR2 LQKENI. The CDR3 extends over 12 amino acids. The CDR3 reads CASLLDATEAFF. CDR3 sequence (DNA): TGTGCCAGCTTACTCGATGCCACTGAAGCTTTCTTT.

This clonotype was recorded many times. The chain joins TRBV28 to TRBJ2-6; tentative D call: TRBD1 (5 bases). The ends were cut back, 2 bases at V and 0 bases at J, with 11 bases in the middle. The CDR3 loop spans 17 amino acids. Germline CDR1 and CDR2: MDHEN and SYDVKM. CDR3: CASSLPRVSSGANVLTF. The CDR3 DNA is TGTGCCAGCAGTTTACCCAGGGTTTCCTCTGGGGCCAACGTCCTGACTTTC.

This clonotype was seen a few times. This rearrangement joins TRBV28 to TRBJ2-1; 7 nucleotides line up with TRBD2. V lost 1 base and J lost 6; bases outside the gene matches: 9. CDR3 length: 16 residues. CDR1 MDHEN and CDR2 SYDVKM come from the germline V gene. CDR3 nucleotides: TGTGCCAGCAGTTTATCAGGCGGGGCGGGAGTCAATGAGCAGTTCTTC. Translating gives CASSLSGGAGVNEQFF.

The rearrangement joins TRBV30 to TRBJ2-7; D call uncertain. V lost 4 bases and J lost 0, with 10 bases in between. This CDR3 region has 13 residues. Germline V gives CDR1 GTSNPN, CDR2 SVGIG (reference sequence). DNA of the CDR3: TGTGCCTGGATTAGAAGCAGCTCCTACGAGCAGTACTTC. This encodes CAWIRSSSYEQYF.

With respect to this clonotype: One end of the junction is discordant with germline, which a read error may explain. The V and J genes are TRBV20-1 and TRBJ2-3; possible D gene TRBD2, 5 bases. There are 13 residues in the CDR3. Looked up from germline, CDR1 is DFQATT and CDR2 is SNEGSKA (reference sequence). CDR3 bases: TGCATTGCTAGAGTTGGTAGCGCAGATACGCAGTATTTT. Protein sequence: CIARVGSADTQYF.

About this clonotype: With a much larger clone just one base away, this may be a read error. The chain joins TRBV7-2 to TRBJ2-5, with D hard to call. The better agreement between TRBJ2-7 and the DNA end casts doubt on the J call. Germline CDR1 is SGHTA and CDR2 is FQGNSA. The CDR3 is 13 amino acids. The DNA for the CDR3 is TGTGCCAGCAGCTCGGCGACCGACTACGAGCAGTACTTC. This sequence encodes CASSSATDYEQYF.

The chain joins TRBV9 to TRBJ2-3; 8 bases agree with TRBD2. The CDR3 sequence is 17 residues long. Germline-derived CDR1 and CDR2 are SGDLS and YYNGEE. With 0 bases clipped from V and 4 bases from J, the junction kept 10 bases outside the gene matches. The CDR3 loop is CASSVGGAGVSADTQYF. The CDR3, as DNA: TGTGCCAGCAGCGTAGGTGGAGCGGGGGTTTCCGCAGATACGCAGTATTTT.

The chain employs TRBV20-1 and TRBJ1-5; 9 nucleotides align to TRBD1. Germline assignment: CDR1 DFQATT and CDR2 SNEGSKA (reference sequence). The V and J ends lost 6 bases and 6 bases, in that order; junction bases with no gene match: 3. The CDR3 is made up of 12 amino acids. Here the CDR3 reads CSAQDRGQPQHF. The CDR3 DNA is TGCAGTGCCCAGGACAGGGGTCAGCCCCAGCATTTT.

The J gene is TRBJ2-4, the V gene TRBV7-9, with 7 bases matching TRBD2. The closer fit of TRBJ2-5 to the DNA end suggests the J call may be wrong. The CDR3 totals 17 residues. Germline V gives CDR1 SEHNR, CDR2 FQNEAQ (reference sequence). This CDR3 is CASSFSGQRDGQETQYF. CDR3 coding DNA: TGTGCCAGCAGCTTTAGCGGCCAGCGGGACGGACAAGAGACCCAGTACTTC.

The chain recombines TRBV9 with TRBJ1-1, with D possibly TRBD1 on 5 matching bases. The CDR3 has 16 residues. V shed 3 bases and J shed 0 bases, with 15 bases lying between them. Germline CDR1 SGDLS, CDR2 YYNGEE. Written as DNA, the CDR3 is TGTGCCAGCAGCGCCCGGGGCAGGCCCATGAACACTGAAGCTTTCTTT. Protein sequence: CASSARGRPMNTEAFF.